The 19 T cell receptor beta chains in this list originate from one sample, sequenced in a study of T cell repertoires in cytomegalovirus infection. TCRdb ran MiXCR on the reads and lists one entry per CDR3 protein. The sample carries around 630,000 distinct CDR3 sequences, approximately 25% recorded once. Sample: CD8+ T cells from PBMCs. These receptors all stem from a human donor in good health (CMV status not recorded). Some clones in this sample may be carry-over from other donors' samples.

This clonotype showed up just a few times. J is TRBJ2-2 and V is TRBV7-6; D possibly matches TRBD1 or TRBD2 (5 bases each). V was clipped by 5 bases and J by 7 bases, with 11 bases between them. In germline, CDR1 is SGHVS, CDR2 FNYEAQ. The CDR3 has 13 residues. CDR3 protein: CASSRGESGELFF. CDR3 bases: TGTGCCAGCAGCCGAGGGGAGAGCGGGGAGCTGTTTTTT.

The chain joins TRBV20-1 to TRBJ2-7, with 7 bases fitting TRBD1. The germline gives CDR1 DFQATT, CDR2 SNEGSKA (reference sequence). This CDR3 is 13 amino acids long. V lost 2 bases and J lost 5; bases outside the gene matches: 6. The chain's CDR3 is CSARWTGANEQYF. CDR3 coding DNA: TGCAGTGCTAGATGGACAGGTGCCAACGAGCAGTACTTC.

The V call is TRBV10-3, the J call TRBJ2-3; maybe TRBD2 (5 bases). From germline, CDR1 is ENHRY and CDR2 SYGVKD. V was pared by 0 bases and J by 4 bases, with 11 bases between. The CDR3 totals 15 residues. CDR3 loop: CAISESPSRADTQYF. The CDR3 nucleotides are TGTGCCATCAGTGAGTCCCCTAGCCGGGCAGATACGCAGTATTTT.

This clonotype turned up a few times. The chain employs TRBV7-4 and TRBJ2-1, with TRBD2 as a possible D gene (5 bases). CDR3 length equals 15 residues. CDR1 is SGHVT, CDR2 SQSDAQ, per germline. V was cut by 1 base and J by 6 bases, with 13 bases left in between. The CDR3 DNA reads TGTGCCAGCAGCTTAGGTGGCGGGCAAACCAATGAGCAGTTCTTC. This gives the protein CASSLGGGQTNEQFF.

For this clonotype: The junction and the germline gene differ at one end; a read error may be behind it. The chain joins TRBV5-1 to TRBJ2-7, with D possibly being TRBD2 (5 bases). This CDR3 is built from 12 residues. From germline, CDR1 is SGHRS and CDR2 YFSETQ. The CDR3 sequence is CGSSPHGDEQYF. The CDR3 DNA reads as TGCGGCAGCAGCCCCCACGGGGACGAGCAGTACTTC.

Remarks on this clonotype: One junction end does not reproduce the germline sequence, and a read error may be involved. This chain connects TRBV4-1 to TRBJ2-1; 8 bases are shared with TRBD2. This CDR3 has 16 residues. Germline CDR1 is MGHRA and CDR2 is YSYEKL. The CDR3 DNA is TGCACCAGCAGCCAAGAGGAGCGGGGGAGCTACAATGAGCAGTTCTTC. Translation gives CTSSQEERGSYNEQFF.

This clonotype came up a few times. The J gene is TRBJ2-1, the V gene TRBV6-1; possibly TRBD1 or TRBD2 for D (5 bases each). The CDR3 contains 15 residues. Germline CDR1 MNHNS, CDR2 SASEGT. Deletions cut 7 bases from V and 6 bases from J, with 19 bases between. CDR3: CASTMGRYGLNEQFF. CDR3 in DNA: TGTGCCAGCACCATGGGACGGTATGGACTCAATGAGCAGTTCTTC.

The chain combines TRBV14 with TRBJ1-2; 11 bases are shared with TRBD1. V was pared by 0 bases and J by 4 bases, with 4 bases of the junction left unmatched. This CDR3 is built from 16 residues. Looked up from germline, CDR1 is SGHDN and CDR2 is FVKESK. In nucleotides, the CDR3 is TGTGCCAGCAGCCAAGATGGGACAGGGGGTTTCTATGGCTACACCTTC. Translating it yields CASSQDGTGGFYGYTF.

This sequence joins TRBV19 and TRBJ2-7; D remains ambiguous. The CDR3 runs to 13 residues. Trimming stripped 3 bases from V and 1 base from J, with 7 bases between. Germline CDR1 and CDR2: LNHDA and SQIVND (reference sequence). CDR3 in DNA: TGTGCCAGTAGTATTGGTCGTTCCTACGAGCAGTACTTC. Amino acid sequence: CASSIGRSYEQYF.

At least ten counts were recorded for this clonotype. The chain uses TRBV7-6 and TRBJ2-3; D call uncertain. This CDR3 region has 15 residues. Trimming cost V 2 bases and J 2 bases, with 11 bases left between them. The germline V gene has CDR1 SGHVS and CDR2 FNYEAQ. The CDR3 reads CASSLLVGSTDTQYF. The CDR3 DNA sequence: TGTGCCAGCAGCTTACTAGTGGGGTCCACAGATACGCAGTATTTT.

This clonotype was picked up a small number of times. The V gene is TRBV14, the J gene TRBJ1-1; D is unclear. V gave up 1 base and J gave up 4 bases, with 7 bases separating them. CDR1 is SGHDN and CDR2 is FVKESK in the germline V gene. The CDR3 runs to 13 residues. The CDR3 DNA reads TGTGCCAGCAGCCAAGGCTTGTTCACTGAAGCTTTCTTT. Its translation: CASSQGLFTEAFF.

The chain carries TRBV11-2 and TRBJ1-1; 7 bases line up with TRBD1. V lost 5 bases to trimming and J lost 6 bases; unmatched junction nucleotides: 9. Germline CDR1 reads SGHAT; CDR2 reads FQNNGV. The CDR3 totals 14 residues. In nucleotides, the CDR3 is TGTGCCAGCAGCGATGAGGGGGCTTGGGCTGAAGCTTTCTTT. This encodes CASSDEGAWAEAFF.

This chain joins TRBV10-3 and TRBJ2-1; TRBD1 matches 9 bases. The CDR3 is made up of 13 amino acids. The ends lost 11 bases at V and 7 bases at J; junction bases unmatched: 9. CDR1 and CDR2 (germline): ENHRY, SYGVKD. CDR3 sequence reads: CAASGTGLNEQFF. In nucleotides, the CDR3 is TGTGCCGCCTCCGGGACAGGGTTGAATGAGCAGTTCTTC.

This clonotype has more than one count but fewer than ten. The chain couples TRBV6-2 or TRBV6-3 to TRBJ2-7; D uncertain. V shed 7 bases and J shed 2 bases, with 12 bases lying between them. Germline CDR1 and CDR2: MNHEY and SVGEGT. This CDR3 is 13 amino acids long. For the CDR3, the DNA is TGTGCCAGCACGAATGGCCGACCCTACGAGCAGTACGTC. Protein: CASTNGRPYEQYV.

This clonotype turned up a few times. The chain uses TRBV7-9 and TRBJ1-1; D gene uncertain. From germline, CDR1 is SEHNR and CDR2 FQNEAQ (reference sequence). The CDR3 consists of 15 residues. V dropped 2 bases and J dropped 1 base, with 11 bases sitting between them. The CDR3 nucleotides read TGTGCCAGCAGCTTAAGCGCCTATTGGAACACTGAAGCTTTCTTT. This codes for CASSLSAYWNTEAFF.

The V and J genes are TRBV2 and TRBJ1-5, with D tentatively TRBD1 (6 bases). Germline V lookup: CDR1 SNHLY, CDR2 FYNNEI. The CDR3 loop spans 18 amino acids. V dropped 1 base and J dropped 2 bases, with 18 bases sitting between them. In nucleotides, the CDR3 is TGTGCCAGCAGTGAAGACCGGGGGAGGGGGTATCGCAATCAGCCCCAGCATTTT. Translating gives CASSEDRGRGYRNQPQHF.

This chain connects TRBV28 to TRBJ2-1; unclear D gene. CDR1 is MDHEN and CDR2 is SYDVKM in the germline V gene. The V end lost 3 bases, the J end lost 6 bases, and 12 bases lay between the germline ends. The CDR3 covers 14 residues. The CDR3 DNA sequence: TGTGCCAGCAGTTTCGGGCTAGTAAGCAATGAGCAGTTCTTC. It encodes CASSFGLVSNEQFF.

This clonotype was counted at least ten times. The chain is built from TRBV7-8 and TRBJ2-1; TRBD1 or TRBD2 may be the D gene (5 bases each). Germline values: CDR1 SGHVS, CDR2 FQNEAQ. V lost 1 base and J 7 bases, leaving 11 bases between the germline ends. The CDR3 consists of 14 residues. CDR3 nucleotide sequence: TGTGCCAGCAGCTTAGGTCCTTGGGGGAATGAGCAGTTCTTC. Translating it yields CASSLGPWGNEQFF.

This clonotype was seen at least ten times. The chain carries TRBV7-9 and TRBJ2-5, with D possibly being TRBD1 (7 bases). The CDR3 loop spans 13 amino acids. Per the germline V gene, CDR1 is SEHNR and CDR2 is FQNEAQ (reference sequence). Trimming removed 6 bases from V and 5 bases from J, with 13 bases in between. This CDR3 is CASRRDSGETQYF. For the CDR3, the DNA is TGTGCCAGCAGGAGGGACAGCGGGGAGACCCAGTACTTC.